The 4 T cell receptor beta chains given below trace back to one sample, sequenced in a study of radiation and T cells in renal cell carcinoma. The time point was: baseline pretreatment blood. Treatment specified: 15 Gy SBRT to primary tumor, nephrectomy 4 weeks later. The data were produced by immunoSEQ multiplex PCR, yet TCRdb's version contains in-frame clones alone and is incomplete. The sample gives 150,000 or so clones, approximately 90% of which show up once; around 4% is in the top ten. The material sequenced was blood, taken from a patient whose treatment included radiotherapy and nephrectomy. These receptors all stem from a woman aged 70-85 years with renal cell carcinoma.

CDR3 region: CASSTGTGGYGYTF. The CDR3 DNA reads TGTGCCAGTAGTACCGGAACAGGGGGCTATGGCTACACCTTC. V usage is TRBV19 and J usage is TRBJ1-2, with 8 bases matching TRBD1. J lost 4 bases, V lost 4 bases, and 5 bases had no gene match. CDR1 and CDR2 (germline): LNHDA, SQIVND (reference sequence). This CDR3 has 14 amino acids.

J is TRBJ1-1 and V is TRBV7-3, with 9 bases identical to TRBD1. From germline, CDR1 is SGHTA and CDR2 FQGTGA. J lost 1 base, V lost 5 bases, and 8 bases had no gene match. This CDR3 has 16 amino acids. The DNA for the CDR3 is TGTGCCAGCAGCCCGCACCCGGGACAGGGGAACACTGAAGCTTTCTTT. Translating it yields CASSPHPGQGNTEAFF.

Note on this clone: This CDR3 is also generated by other DNA sequences in the sample. The chain carries TRBV4-1 and TRBJ2-1; D is undetermined. The V end was cut by 1 base, the J end by 4 bases, with 5 bases between. Germline V CDR1 and CDR2: MGHRA, YSYEKL. CDR3 size: 13 residues. The CDR3 nucleotides read TGCGCCAGCAGCCAAGGTCCGTACAATGAGCAGTTCTTC. This sequence encodes CASSQGPYNEQFF.

The chain recombines TRBV5-1 with TRBJ1-4, with 7 bases matching TRBD1. Germline V gene lookup returns CDR1 SGHRS and CDR2 YFSETQ. This CDR3 contains 13 residues. After removal of 3 bases from V and 5 bases from J, the junction contained 1 base not matched to a gene. The CDR3 region is CASSSQGNEKLFF. The CDR3 DNA reads TGCGCCAGCAGCTCACAGGGGAATGAAAAACTGTTTTTT.